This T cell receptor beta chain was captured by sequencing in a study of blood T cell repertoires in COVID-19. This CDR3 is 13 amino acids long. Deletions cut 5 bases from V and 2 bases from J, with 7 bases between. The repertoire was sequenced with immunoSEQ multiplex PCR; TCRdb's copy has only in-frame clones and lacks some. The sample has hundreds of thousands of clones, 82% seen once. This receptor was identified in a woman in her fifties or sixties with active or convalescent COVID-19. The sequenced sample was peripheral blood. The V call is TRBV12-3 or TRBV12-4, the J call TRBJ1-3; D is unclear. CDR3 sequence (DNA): TGTGCCAGCAGTGTCGGGGCTGGAAACACCATATATTTT. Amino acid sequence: CASSVGAGNTIYF.